This paragraph reports one T cell receptor beta chain. The CDR3 has 12 residues. Germline values: CDR1 PRHDT, CDR2 FYEKMQ (reference sequence). V lost 1 base and J 4 bases, leaving 5 bases between the germline ends. This sample is drawn from a study of T cell changes during pregnancy in multiple sclerosis. Assay: immunoSEQ multiplex PCR; the TCRdb copy retains only in-frame clones and omits some. Here the sample spans some 47,000 clones, around 89% being singletons. The V and J genes are TRBV13 and TRBJ2-7; D is uncertain. This material consisted of CD8+ T cells from peripheral blood mononuclear cells, taken in the second trimester of pregnancy. This receptor was taken from a female donor with multiple sclerosis, enrolled in a pregnancy study. The CDR3 reads CASSLVSYEQYF. CDR3 coding DNA: TGTGCCAGCAGCTTAGTGAGTTACGAGCAGTACTTC.